Sequencing of this T cell receptor (beta chain) was carried out in a study of T cell responses to AZD1222 COVID-19 vaccine listed by TCRdb under 2021. Context from the whole study: Because spike-specific TCR depth and breadth did not differ between the two schedules, AZD1222 recipients who got a second dose at roughly 4 weeks were pooled with those who got a second dose at roughly 12 weeks. Enrollment into the trials was organized by age into subgroups of 18-55, 56-69 and 70-plus years, and those subgroups contained roughly 150, 30 and 60 TCR-sequenced participants, respectively. A total of approximately 240 trial participants underwent TCR sequencing, of whom about 200 had received two doses of AZD1222 and around 26 had received two doses of the MenACWY control vaccine. The investigation overall reported the following: The whole spike protein was spanned by vaccine-associated CD4 TCRs, and dominant responses were seen in regions 160-218 and 743-854. Conclusions about previously exposed vaccinees are limited because only six or seven AZD1222 recipients were SARS-CoV-2 seropositive at baseline. Participants were mostly white British and included more females than males, and it was suggested by the authors that clonal diversity may have been underestimated. Because no samples from the day 14 peak response were available, repertoires could be characterized only after the peak T cell response. The 56-69-year group was small, and its depth increase did not reach significance, likely because of low power. Reportedly, close to half of the unique spike-specific TCRs recognized epitopes lying outside the regions that are mutated in the B.1.351 and B.1.1.7 variants. After two AZD1222 doses, both the breadth and the depth of spike-specific TCRs were significantly higher than at day 0 and than in MenACWY recipients.

The intended sense of this specimen's time point label: baseline before first vaccination. The vaccinee samples were drawn from two UK trials, COV001 and COV002, one of which was a single-blind randomized controlled phase 2/3 trial testing AZD1222 (ChAdOx1 nCoV-19) in healthy adults. Trial participant PBMC samples were collected at day 0 and day 28 after the second dose for TCRbeta chain sequencing. The CDR3 regions of human TCRbeta chains were subjected to immunosequencing. Under the source paper's analysis protocol: TCRs in the repertoires were matched against a reference library of SARS-CoV-2-specific TCRs that had been generated with the MIRA antigen-specificity platform. Breadth was defined as the fraction of unique TCRs that were SARS-CoV-2-associated, and depth was defined as the fraction of total T cells that were SARS-CoV-2-associated. Using the MIRA data, every spike-specific TCR was mapped to the spike region that the TCR reacted to and assigned to either a CD4 or a CD8 class. Log10-transformed breadth and depth values were compared by one-way ANOVA with Sidak's multiple comparisons tests. TCRdb carries this immuneACCESS record with in-frame sequences only. Its versions omit some clonotypes, under half of them owing to an unresolved V gene in the studies checked, with the rest unexplained. V, J and clone size derive from that table, while D and trimming were established from the DNA sequence. Counted in this sample were 85,000 to 120,000 clones; 84% of them appeared once. 15% to 20% of the sample rests with the top ten.

With respect to this clone: Its antigen is unknown. No base-level quality is on record; no much larger clone is a single base apart.

Here the sequenced sample was peripheral blood, taken on day 0 of AZD1222 vaccination. This TCR derives from an adult in good health.

The DNA sequence is as follows: TGTGCCAGCAGTCTACCGGGACAGGGTTCCGGGGAGCTGTTTTTT. This codes for CASSLPGQGSGELFF. Recombination joined TRBV2 with TRBJ2-2; a stretch of 9 junction bases matches TRBD1. From the cysteine through the phenylalanine, the CDR3 covers 15 amino acids. The kept DNA is CDR3 alone, 45 bases in frame from the first base. The germline V gene provides CDR1 SNHLY and CDR2 FYNNEI. V ends up 5 bases short and J 6 bases short, with an unmatched junction base count of 7.